The rows below give T cell receptor beta chains drawn from one sample of a study of Graves' ophthalmopathy and Graves' hyperthyroidism. One entry per CDR3 protein, called by TCRdb with MiXCR from the multiplex PCR reads. There are 1 million to 1.3 million distinct CDR3 sequences in the sample; roughly 35% occur only once, and around 10% lies in the top ten. Sequences were obtained from peripheral blood or thyroid tissue (not recorded which). These receptors were collected from an adult man with Graves' hyperthyroidism. CDR3s include the opening cysteine and the closing phenylalanine or tryptophan. D genes are given only for firm matches. The size of a clone is reported for some rows only, either as once, few or many, or as a class for expanded clones.

cdr3_nt cdr3_aa j_call d_call cdr3_length clone_size v_call
TGTGCCAGCAGCACCCCGACAGGGAACGATGAAAAACTGTTTTTT CASSTPTGNDEKLFF TRBJ1-4 TRBD1 15 . TRBV9
TGTGCCAGCAGTATGGGGCGCGTCAACGAGCAGTACTTC CASSMGRVNEQYF TRBJ2-7 . 13 . TRBV27
TGTGCCAGCAGCCAAGGGGACAGTTATAATTCACCCCTCCACTTT CASSQGDSYNSPLHF TRBJ1-6 TRBD1 15 . TRBV3-1
TGTGCCAGCAGCCTGGGCGGGGGCGAGCAGCCCCAGCATTTT CASSLGGGEQPQHF TRBJ1-5 . 14 . TRBV5-4
TGTGCCAGCAGCTCCACAGGGGGTTTCGAGACCCAGTACTTC CASSSTGGFETQYF TRBJ2-5 TRBD1 14 many TRBV7-9
TGTGCCAGCAGTTACTCAAGGGGGGTTGAAAAACTGTTTTTT CASSYSRGVEKLFF TRBJ1-4 . 14 few TRBV6-4
TGTGCCAGCAGCCAGACTAGCGGGAGTGGCCTGCGGGAGACCCAGTACTTC CASSQTSGSGLRETQYF TRBJ2-5 TRBD2 17 . TRBV7-6
TGCAGTGCTAGAGATCTTGGGGACGCGGCAACTAATGAAAAACTGTTTTTT CSARDLGDAATNEKLFF TRBJ1-4 . 17 many TRBV20-1
TGTGCCAGTAGTATGCAACCGGGGACAGGGATTTACGAGCAGTACTTC CASSMQPGTGIYEQYF TRBJ2-7 TRBD1 16 many TRBV19
TGTGCCAGCAGCCAAGTCCGACGGGGCCTCACTGAGACCCAGTACTTC CASSQVRRGLTETQYF TRBJ2-5 . 16 many TRBV14
TGCAGTGCTATAGCTTTGACTAGTTTCGAGCAGTACTTC CSAIALTSFEQYF TRBJ2-7 . 13 . TRBV20-1
TGTGCCAGCAGGAGCCTAGGGGAGACCCAGTACTTC CASRSLGETQYF TRBJ2-5 . 12 many TRBV10-3
TGTGCCAGCAGCATACGAGGGGCGACCGGGGGAAAACTGTTTTTT CASSIRGATGGKLFF TRBJ1-4 . 15 few TRBV11-2
TGTGCCAGCAGCTTATTGCTAGCGGCTACGCCTTCCTACGAGCAGTACTTC CASSLLLAATPSYEQYF TRBJ2-7 TRBD2 17 . TRBV7-2
TGCAGTGCAAAGGCAGGGGCCGGTGGCTACACCTTC CSAKAGAGGYTF TRBJ1-2 . 12 many TRBV20-1
TGTGCCATCAGTGATAGCGGGGGTTATCAGCCCCTCCACTTT CAISDSGGYQPLHF TRBJ1-6 . 14 . TRBV10-3
TGTGCCAGCAGCTTACGCGGGGGCGACAGAGCTTTCTTT CASSLRGGDRAFF TRBJ1-1 . 13 . TRBV7-9
TGTGCCAGCAGTTACTCGGGGGTACAGCCCCAGCATTTT CASSYSGVQPQHF TRBJ1-5 . 13 many TRBV6-2/TRBV6-3
TGTGCCAGCAGGCCGGGTAGGCGTCGGGAAAAACTGTTTTTT CASRPGRRREKLFF TRBJ1-4 . 14 . TRBV10-3
TGTGCCAGCAGCACGGGACCCTGGGACGAGCGGTACTTC CASSTGPWDERYF TRBJ2-7 . 13 . TRBV11-1
TGTGCCAGCAGCCCGCGTCGGGATGGCTACACCTTC CASSPRRDGYTF TRBJ1-2 . 12 many TRBV14